The 32 T cell receptor beta chains in this list originate from one sample, sequenced in a study of T cell responses to AZD1222 COVID-19 vaccine. Data came from immunoSEQ multiplex PCR; TCRdb stores just in-frame clones and leaves some out. The sample yields tens of thousands of clones, roughly 82% seen once. The material sequenced was peripheral blood, taken on day 0 of AZD1222 vaccination. The receptor source for this set is an adult in good health.

This rearrangement joins TRBV7-8 to TRBJ2-3; the D is unclear. CDR3 length equals 12 residues. The ends were cut back, 5 bases at V and 2 bases at J, with 5 bases in the middle. Germline lookup yields CDR1 SGHVS and CDR2 FQNEAQ. DNA of the CDR3: TGTGCCAGCAGCCCCGACACAGATACGCAGTATTTT. Encoded protein: CASSPDTDTQYF.

The rearrangement joins TRBV9 to TRBJ2-7; 13 bases align to TRBD2. In germline, CDR1 is SGDLS, CDR2 YYNGEE. The J segment lost 3 bases and the V segment lost 2 bases, leaving 2 bases of the junction unmatched. There are 15 residues in the CDR3. DNA for the CDR3: TGTGCCAGCAGCGTCGGGACTAGCGGGAACTACGAGCAGTACTTC. This translates into CASSVGTSGNYEQYF.

This clone was seen a few times. The chain couples TRBV5-5 to TRBJ2-7; maybe TRBD1 (6 bases). CDR1 is SGHKS, CDR2 YYEKEE, per germline (reference sequence). This CDR3 spans 14 amino acids. Between the trimmed V and J ends, which lost 0 bases and 5 bases, there was a span of 12 bases. DNA for the CDR3: TGTGCCAGCAGCTTGGCCGACAGGTATAACGAGCAGTACTTC. Its translation is CASSLADRYNEQYF. Full variable domain (rest looked up from reference TRBV5-5 and TRBJ2-7): DAGVTQSPTHLIKTRGQQVTLRCSPISGHKSVSWYQQVLGQGPQFIFQYYEKEERGRGNFPDRFSARQFPNYSSELNVNALLLGDSALYLCASSLADRYNEQYFGPGTRLTVT.

The V and J genes are TRBV18 and TRBJ1-1; no clear D gene. Trimming removed 3 bases from V and 3 bases from J, with 11 bases in between. The CDR3 spans 14 residues. Germline-derived CDR1 and CDR2 are KGHSH and LQKENI. This CDR3 is CASSPAGKDTEAFF. The CDR3 DNA follows: TGTGCCAGCTCACCCGCCGGTAAGGACACTGAAGCTTTCTTT.

The J gene is TRBJ2-5, the V gene TRBV7-2; 11 bases match TRBD2. V dropped 5 bases and J dropped 0; count of bases not matched to a gene: 5. This CDR3 is built from 16 residues. Germline V gene sequence: CDR1 SGHTA, CDR2 FQGNSA. The CDR3 DNA reads TGTGCCAGCAGCCTCGGACTAGCGGGCAACCAAGAGACCCAGTACTTC. Protein sequence: CASSLGLAGNQETQYF.

This rearrangement joins TRBV14 to TRBJ2-7; possibly TRBD1 for D (5 bases). Germline loops: CDR1 SGHDN, CDR2 FVKESK. The CDR3 is made up of 14 amino acids. Trimming removed 7 bases from V and 6 bases from J, with 19 bases in between. This CDR3 is CASTIGGASGEQYF. The CDR3 DNA reads as TGTGCCAGCACCATCGGTGGGGCTAGTGGCGAGCAGTACTTC.

The chain has TRBV7-2 and TRBJ2-7, with D possibly matching TRBD2 (5 bases). The CDR3 extends over 19 amino acids. From germline, CDR1 is SGHTA and CDR2 FQGNSA. V was trimmed by 5 bases and J by 0 bases, leaving 26 bases between them. Written as DNA, the CDR3 is TGTGCCAGCAGCGTAAGAGGGTCTCAGCCCCCGGTTAGCTCCTACGAGCAGTACTTC. Protein sequence: CASSVRGSQPPVSSYEQYF.

The CDR3 nucleotides read TGTGCCAGCTCACCACCTAACGGCGCGTCCTACAATGAGCAGTTCTTC. Translated, it gives CASSPPNGASYNEQFF. The J gene is TRBJ2-1, the V gene TRBV18; no clear D gene. Trimming took off 0 bases at V and 1 base at J, with 10 bases between the two ends. This CDR3 has 16 residues. Per germline, CDR1 KGHSH and CDR2 LQKENI.

V usage is TRBV7-8 and J usage is TRBJ2-5; 9 nucleotides line up with TRBD2. The V segment lost 5 bases and the J segment 2 bases; nucleotides outside the gene matches: 21. There are 20 residues in the CDR3. Germline assignment: CDR1 SGHVS and CDR2 FQNEAQ. CDR3 in DNA: TGTGCCAGCAGCCTCCGGTTAAAGGGACGCGGACTAGCGAATCAAGAGACCCAGTACTTC. The encoded protein is CASSLRLKGRGLANQETQYF. Using reference TRBV7-8 and TRBJ2-5 for the parts outside the CDR3, the full variable domain is GAGVSQSPRYKVAKRGQDVALRCDPISGHVSLFWYQQALGQGPEFLTYFQNEAQLDKSGLPSDRFFAERPEGSVSTLKIQRTQQEDSAVYLCASSLRLKGRGLANQETQYFGPGTRLLVL.

The rearrangement links TRBV3-1 (or the pseudogene TRBV3-2) to TRBJ1-5; D is ambiguous. Trimming left V 0 bases short and J 3 bases short, with 9 bases between. The CDR3 is 15 residues long. CDR1 is LGHDT and CDR2 is YNNKEL in the germline V gene (reference sequence). The CDR3 spells CASSQDPLPNQPQHF. The CDR3 DNA is TGTGCCAGCAGCCAAGATCCGCTTCCCAATCAGCCCCAGCATTTT.

V usage is TRBV5-1 and J usage is TRBJ2-7, with D unresolved. The V end lost 5 bases, the J end lost 6 bases, and 9 bases lay between the germline ends. CDR1 is SGHRS, CDR2 YFSETQ, per germline. The CDR3 loop spans 11 amino acids. The CDR3 here is CASRADAEQYF. The CDR3 DNA reads TGCGCCAGCAGAGCAGACGCCGAGCAGTACTTC.

Only one count was recorded for this clone. The chain links TRBV2 to TRBJ2-7; D possibly corresponds to TRBD1 (6 bases). The germline V gene has CDR1 SNHLY and CDR2 FYNNEI. Trimming pared 5 bases from V and 3 bases from J, leaving 8 bases between. The CDR3 is 12 residues long. CDR3 bases: TGTGCCAGCAGTAGGACAGACTACGAGCAGTACTTC. It is translated as CASSRTDYEQYF.

The V and J genes are TRBV7-9 and TRBJ1-4, with 7 bases lining up with TRBD1. V was clipped by 9 bases and J by 3 bases; unmatched bases: 7. This CDR3 spans 14 amino acids. Looked up from germline, CDR1 is SEHNR and CDR2 is FQNEAQ (reference sequence). CDR3 DNA sequence: TGTGCCAGTCGACAGGGTCAAGCTAATGAAAAACTGTTTTTT. Its protein is CASRQGQANEKLFF.

The CDR3 loop reads CASSSGTQFFQQYF. The CDR3 DNA is TGTGCCAGCAGCTCCGGGACTCAATTCTTCCAGCAGTACTTC. This chain connects TRBV5-6 to TRBJ2-7; tentatively, D is TRBD2 (6 bases). CDR3 length: 14 residues. Looked up from germline, CDR1 is SGHDT and CDR2 is YYEEEE. The V end lost 3 bases, the J end lost 8 bases, and 18 bases lay between the germline ends.

This clone has a handful of counts. The chain employs TRBV10-3 and TRBJ2-3, with 8 positions matching TRBD1. In germline, CDR1 is ENHRY, CDR2 SYGVKD. Trimming removed 7 bases from V and 4 bases from J; junction bases left unmatched: 13. CDR3 length: 16 residues. CDR3 amino acids: CAITQGRQGASDTQYF. For the CDR3, the DNA is TGTGCCATCACCCAAGGGAGGCAGGGGGCTTCAGATACGCAGTATTTT.

The chain is built from TRBV5-8 and TRBJ1-5, with D tentatively TRBD1 (6 bases). The V gene's germline CDR1 is SGHTS and CDR2 YDEGEE. V was pared by 4 bases and J by 4 bases, with 12 bases between. The length of the CDR3 is 14 residues. The CDR3 protein is CASSQNRENQPQHF. The CDR3 coding sequence is TGTGCCAGCAGCCAAAACAGGGAAAATCAGCCCCAGCATTTT.

The CDR3 here is CAAGGGPELLFF. The CDR3 DNA reads TGTGCCGCCGGGGGAGGGCCTGAGTTGCTGTTTTTT. The J gene is TRBJ2-2, the V gene TRBV27; 7 bases match TRBD2. The V gene's germline CDR1 is MNHEY and CDR2 SMNVEV (reference sequence). The V segment lost 11 bases and the J segment 13 bases; nucleotides outside the gene matches: 13. CDR3 size: 12 residues.

The V gene is TRBV6-6, the J gene TRBJ1-5; TRBD1 is a possible D gene (6 bases). The CDR3 runs to 15 residues. Germline CDR1 reads MNHNY; CDR2 reads SVGAGI (reference sequence). Trimming pared 6 bases from V and 3 bases from J, leaving 15 bases between. CDR3 loop: CASRGTYRDNQPQHF. CDR3 DNA: TGTGCCAGCAGGGGGACTTACAGGGACAATCAGCCCCAGCATTTT.

The rearrangement joins TRBV7-9 to TRBJ2-1; D not resolved. Trimming removed 1 base from V and 9 bases from J, with 10 bases in between. Germline CDR1 reads SEHNR; CDR2 reads FQNEAQ (reference sequence). The CDR3 consists of 13 residues. CDR3 sequence reads: CASSLGAVSEQFF. CDR3 DNA: TGTGCCAGCAGCTTAGGGGCAGTAAGTGAGCAGTTCTTC.

This chain connects TRBV9 to TRBJ2-7, with 10 bases aligning to TRBD1. CDR3 length: 15 residues. Germline V gene sequence: CDR1 SGDLS, CDR2 YYNGEE. V shed 4 bases and J 5 bases; nucleotides not matched to a gene: 9. CDR3 DNA sequence: TGTGCCAGCAGCCTCCGGGACAGGGGTAACAACGAGCAGTACTTC. Its translation: CASSLRDRGNNEQYF.

About this clone: One end of the junction fails to match germline, which may point to a read error. The rearrangement links TRBV6-2 or TRBV6-3 to TRBJ2-2, with no clear D. The CDR3 is made up of 13 amino acids. Per the germline V gene, CDR1 is MNHEY and CDR2 is SVGEGT. Here the CDR3 reads CASSYPNAGELFF. The CDR3 region has the DNA TGTGCCAGCAGTTATCCGAACGCCGGGGAGCTGTTTTTT.

The chain carries TRBV7-3 and TRBJ1-6; possibly TRBD1 for D (6 bases). The CDR3 has 14 residues. Germline V gene data show CDR1 as SGHTA and CDR2 as FQGTGA. V lost 6 bases to trimming and J lost 4 bases, with 10 bases between them. In DNA form, the CDR3 reads TGTGCCAGCAGTTTCGGACAGTATAATTCACCCCTCCACTTT. Its translation: CASSFGQYNSPLHF.

This chain links TRBV10-3 with TRBJ1-4; TRBD1 matches at 10 bases. Unmatched junction bases numbered 11, after V lost 5 bases and J lost 11 bases. From germline, CDR1 is ENHRY and CDR2 SYGVKD. This CDR3 region has 15 residues. CDR3 region: CAISSAGTGEGKLFF. The CDR3 bases are TGTGCCATCAGTTCAGCCGGGACAGGGGAGGGGAAACTGTTTTTT.

The V call is TRBV4-1, the J call TRBJ1-5; D is uncertain. CDR3 size: 14 residues. Germline CDR1 is MGHRA and CDR2 is YSYEKL. Trimming took off 4 bases at V and 6 bases at J, with 13 bases between the two ends. The CDR3 here is CASSLLQVVQPQHF. The CDR3 DNA is TGCGCCAGCAGCCTACTCCAGGTTGTTCAGCCCCAGCATTTT.

The genes are TRBV10-3 and TRBJ2-1; the D gene is possibly TRBD2 (7 bases). V was shortened by 3 bases and J by 7 bases, with 13 bases between the two germline ends. Germline values: CDR1 ENHRY, CDR2 SYGVKD. The CDR3 has 14 residues. The CDR3 spells CAISEGGLPNEQFF. DNA of the CDR3: TGTGCCATCAGTGAAGGGGGACTACCTAATGAGCAGTTCTTC.

The chain recombines TRBV27 with TRBJ1-4, with unresolved D. Per germline, CDR1 MNHEY and CDR2 SMNVEV (reference sequence). Trimming took 5 bases from V and 8 from J, leaving 15 bases between them. This CDR3 comprises 14 residues. CDR3 DNA sequence: TGTGCCAGCAGTCCCCTGGGCCGAGAGGAAAAACTGTTTTTT. Translating it yields CASSPLGREEKLFF.

The chain joins TRBV18 to TRBJ2-3; 9 bases align to TRBD2. J was trimmed by 0 bases and V by 3 bases; bases with no gene match: 1. Germline V lookup: CDR1 KGHSH, CDR2 LQKENI. The CDR3 has 15 residues. The CDR3, as DNA: TGTGCCAGCTCACCGACTAGCGGTAGCACAGATACGCAGTATTTT. It codes for CASSPTSGSTDTQYF.

The rearrangement joins TRBV6-2 or TRBV6-3 to TRBJ1-4; D is undetermined. Germline loops: CDR1 MNHEY, CDR2 SVGEGT. The CDR3 sequence is 13 residues long. V was shortened by 4 bases and J by 3 bases, with 6 bases between the two germline ends. The CDR3 nucleotides read TGTGCCAGCAGTTGGAGGGCTAATGAAAAACTGTTTTTT. This gives the protein CASSWRANEKLFF.

This chain uses TRBV18 with TRBJ1-3, with a weak D call TRBD1 (5 bases). The CDR3 loop spans 13 amino acids. V lost 2 bases to trimming and J lost 4 bases, with 6 bases between them. CDR1 is KGHSH, CDR2 LQKENI, per germline. The CDR3 here is CASSPDRGNTIYF. The CDR3 coding sequence is TGTGCCAGCTCACCAGACAGAGGAAACACCATATATTTT.

The V and J genes are TRBV5-1 and TRBJ1-3, with D uncertain. The CDR3 is 15 residues long. Germline V lookup: CDR1 SGHRS, CDR2 YFSETQ. Trimming shortened V by 0 bases and J by 2 bases, and 9 bases separated the two germline ends. CDR3 sequence (DNA): TGCGCCAGCAGCTTGGATGCAGCGGCTGGAAACACCATATATTTT. Translation: CASSLDAAAGNTIYF.

The chain combines TRBV2 with TRBJ2-1, with 14 bases fitting TRBD2. The CDR3 runs to 15 residues. The ends lost 7 bases at V and 7 bases at J; junction bases unmatched: 6. CDR1 and CDR2 from the germline V gene are SNHLY and FYNNEI. CDR3 DNA: TGTGCCAGCATCACGGGACTAGCGGGAGATAATGAGCAGTTCTTC. This gives the protein CASITGLAGDNEQFF.

The chain couples TRBV4-1 to TRBJ2-1, with TRBD1 matching 8 bases. V trimming: 4 bases; J trimming: 7 bases; junction bases outside the gene matches: 12. Per the germline V gene, CDR1 is MGHRA and CDR2 is YSYEKL. CDR3 length: 16 amino acids. The CDR3 DNA reads as TGCGCCAGCAGCCGGACATGGCAGGGGGCGGGTAATGAGCAGTTCTTC. It yields the protein CASSRTWQGAGNEQFF.